The entry below gives a single TCR beta chain sequence along with its context. This entry comes from a study of cytomegalovirus exposure and HLA in healthy donors. Vbeta (60) and Jbeta (13) primers were used in the PCR. Assay: immunoSEQ multiplex PCR; the TCRdb copy retains only in-frame clones and omits some. The sample holds 140,000 to 150,000 clones, around three quarters seen once. This CDR3 has 15 amino acids. The germline V gene encodes CDR1 SGHRS and CDR2 YFSETQ. Losses at the gene ends were 4 bases for V and 3 bases for J; bases not matched to a gene: 6. The receptor was derived from a woman in her 40s in good health and CMV-seronegative. V is TRBV5-1 and J is TRBJ1-2; TRBD1 aligns across 10 bases. The sample consisted of PBMCs. The CDR3 DNA is TGCGCCAGCAGCCCAGGAGGGACAGGGGACTATGGCTACACCTTC. This sequence encodes CASSPGGTGDYGYTF.